The clone carrying this T cell receptor beta chain was picked up many times. Its antigen is undetermined. The time point here: technical triplicate 1. The starting material, 2 million PBMCs stored at -80 C, gave rise to the unsorted libraries. This record comes from a study of neurological immune-mediated disorders. Whole-study results and caveats: None of the CDR3 amino acid sequences in expanded clones turned up in more than one subject, which points to private repertoires in all groups.

The team produced cDNA through 5'RACE using 10-nucleotide random UMIs. A single record per CDR3 protein comes from TCRdb applying MiXCR to the 5' RACE reads. The data show tens of thousands of distinct CDR3 sequences, more than 9.5% seen once. The specimen sequenced was PBMCs. This TCR derives from a man aged 55 to 70 with HTLV-1-associated myelopathy (HAM/TSP).

The CDR3 bases are TGCAGTGCACTTCGACAGGGGGGATCCTACGAGCAGTACTTC. This sequence encodes CSALRQGGSYEQYF. The rearrangement joins TRBV20-1 to TRBJ2-7; 9 bases match TRBD1. V lost 6 bases to trimming and J lost 1 base; unmatched junction nucleotides: 7. Germline loops: CDR1 DFQATT, CDR2 SNEGSKA (reference sequence). CDR3 length equals 14 residues.